This T cell receptor beta chain was recorded in a study of T cell changes during pregnancy in multiple sclerosis. V was shortened by 5 bases and J by 4 bases, with 13 bases between the two germline ends. There are 14 residues in the CDR3. Per germline, CDR1 SGHTA and CDR2 FQGTGA. The data were produced by immunoSEQ multiplex PCR, yet TCRdb's version contains in-frame clones alone and is incomplete. The sample lists 60,000 to 65,000 clones; around 92% were seen once. This rearrangement joins TRBV7-3 to TRBJ2-3; a possible D gene is TRBD2 (5 bases). The sequencing here drew on peripheral blood, taken in the second trimester of pregnancy. This receptor was identified in a female donor in good health, enrolled as a control in a pregnancy study. As DNA, the CDR3 is TGTGCCAGCAGCAAGGCCGGTAGCGCAGATACGCAGTATTTT. The encoded protein is CASSKAGSADTQYF.